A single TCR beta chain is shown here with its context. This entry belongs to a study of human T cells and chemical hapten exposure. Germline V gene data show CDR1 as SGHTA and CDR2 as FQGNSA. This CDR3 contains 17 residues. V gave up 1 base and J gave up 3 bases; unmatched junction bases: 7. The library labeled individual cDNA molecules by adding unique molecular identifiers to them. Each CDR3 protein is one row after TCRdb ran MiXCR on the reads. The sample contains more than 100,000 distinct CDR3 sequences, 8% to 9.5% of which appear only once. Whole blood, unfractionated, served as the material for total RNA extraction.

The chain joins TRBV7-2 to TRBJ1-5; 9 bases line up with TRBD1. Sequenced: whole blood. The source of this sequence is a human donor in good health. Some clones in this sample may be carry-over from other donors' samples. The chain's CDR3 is CASSLGWGQGSNQPQHF. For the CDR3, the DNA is TGTGCCAGCAGCTTAGGTTGGGGACAGGGATCCAATCAGCCCCAGCATTTT.